Included here is one T cell receptor beta chain sequence, with context. Authors' processing steps: Amplification with reference gene primers provided the estimates of nucleated cell counts. The table came from immunoSEQ multiplex PCR; TCRdb's copy has only in-frame clones and leaves some out. Clonal size and the V and J genes are those of that table, whereas D and trimming came from the DNA. The table records over 200,000 clones, roughly 81% of them present only once. Per germline, CDR1 SNHLY and CDR2 FYNNEI. The CDR3 length is 14 residues. Trimming took 5 bases from V and 1 from J, leaving 9 bases between them. The source of the sample is a study of blood T cell repertoires in COVID-19. The overall study: Samples taken during acute and convalescent COVID-19 were collected in the United States, Italy and Spain. T cells, B-cell-depleted T cells, or PBMCs provided the cDNA or gDNA that served as material.

The source of this sequence is a woman between 45 and 65 years old with active or convalescent COVID-19. The sequenced material came from peripheral blood. The V and J genes are TRBV2 and TRBJ1-5, with D tentatively TRBD1 (6 bases). CDR3 DNA sequence: TGTGCCAGCAGTTCCGGGACAAGCAATCAGCCCCAGCATTTT. Translation gives CASSSGTSNQPQHF.